Below, 10 T cell receptor beta chains from the same sample are listed, as sequenced in a study of T-cell memory formation after mild COVID-19. TCRdb independently ran MiXCR on the 5' RACE reads; one entry per CDR3 protein. The sample includes roughly 160,000 distinct CDR3 sequences, roughly 11% of them seen just once. Sequenced material: PBMCs or a T cell subset sorted from them (not recorded which). The receptors derive from a young man who had mild COVID-19 (a few samples of this study predate the infection). Cell type and time point are not known.

The rearrangement joins TRBV7-2 to TRBJ2-3; TRBD1 might be the D (6 bases). From germline, CDR1 is SGHTA and CDR2 FQGNSA. The CDR3 loop spans 15 amino acids. The germline V and J ends were trimmed by 6 bases and 2 bases, with 15 bases remaining between them. CDR3 sequence (DNA): TGTGCCAGCAGACTTAGACAGGCTACCACAGATACGCAGTATTTT. The encoded protein is CASRLRQATTDTQYF. The full variable domain, with the rest looked up from reference TRBV7-2 and TRBJ2-3, is GAGVSQSPSNKVTEKGKDVELRCDPISGHTALYWYRQSLGQGLEFLIYFQGNSAPDKSGLPSDRFSAERTGGSVSTLTIQRTQQEDSAVYLCASRLRQATTDTQYFGPGTRLTVL.

This clonotype showed up just a few times. The chain uses TRBV18 and TRBJ2-5; TRBD2 is a possible D gene (6 bases). This CDR3 has 13 amino acids. Germline V gene data show CDR1 as KGHSH and CDR2 as LQKENI. Trimming stripped 5 bases from V and 5 bases from J, with 12 bases between. CDR3 DNA sequence: TGTGCCAGCTCAGCGGGGCATGAGGAGACCCAGTACTTC. Translating it yields CASSAGHEETQYF.

This clonotype came up a few times. The chain combines TRBV25-1 with TRBJ2-1; the D gene is possibly TRBD2 (5 bases). CDR1 is MGHDK and CDR2 is SYGVNS in the germline V gene. V was cut by 5 bases and J by 0 bases, with 8 bases left in between. The CDR3 is made up of 14 amino acids. In DNA form, the CDR3 reads TGTGCCAGCAGTCGGGAATACTCCTACAATGAGCAGTTCTTC. Encoded protein: CASSREYSYNEQFF.

This clonotype was counted at least ten times. The chain couples TRBV6-6 to TRBJ2-5; TRBD2 aligns across 15 bases. Germline lookup yields CDR1 MNHNY and CDR2 SVGAGI (reference sequence). The CDR3 totals 18 residues. Losses at the gene ends were 4 bases for V and 5 bases for J; bases not matched to a gene: 11. Here the CDR3 reads CASSSGLAGGDHGETQYF. The CDR3 coding sequence is TGTGCCAGCAGTTCTGGACTAGCGGGGGGGGATCACGGGGAGACCCAGTACTTC.

This clonotype appeared a few times. J is TRBJ2-1 and V is TRBV7-2; D possibly corresponds to TRBD2 (5 bases). The CDR3 is made up of 15 amino acids. Trimming stripped 5 bases from V and 10 bases from J, with 21 bases between. CDR1 is SGHTA, CDR2 FQGNSA, per germline. The CDR3 here is CASSPGGGVGREQFF. CDR3 sequence (DNA): TGTGCCAGCAGCCCAGGAGGTGGGGTCGGCCGCGAGCAGTTCTTC.

This clonotype was detected ten times or more. The J gene is TRBJ2-7, the V gene TRBV7-2; possibly TRBD2 for D (6 bases). V was cut by 4 bases and J by 0 bases, with 7 bases left in between. This CDR3 has 13 residues. CDR1 is SGHTA and CDR2 is FQGNSA in the germline V gene. The CDR3 sequence: CASSSDYSYEQYV. The CDR3 DNA reads TGTGCCAGCAGCTCGGACTACTCCTACGAGCAGTACGTC.

This clonotype came up many times. This chain joins TRBV2 and TRBJ2-7; unclear D gene. V lost 3 bases and J 6 bases, leaving 12 bases between the germline ends. Germline V gene lookup returns CDR1 SNHLY and CDR2 FYNNEI. The CDR3 runs to 13 residues. The CDR3 reads CASSDRLPPEQYF. Here the CDR3 DNA reads TGTGCCAGCAGTGATCGACTCCCCCCCGAGCAGTACTTC.

In its sample, this clonotype was seen a few times. The CDR3, as DNA: TGCAGCGTTGGCATGAACACTGAAGCTTTCTTT. This encodes CSVGMNTEAFF. This chain joins TRBV29-1 and TRBJ1-1; D gene unclear. V was pared by 4 bases and J by 0 bases, with 3 bases between. The CDR3 sequence is 11 residues long. CDR1 SQVTM and CDR2 ANQGSEA come from the germline V gene.

A few counts support this clonotype. J is TRBJ2-7 and V is TRBV3-1; TRBD2 is a possible D gene (5 bases). The CDR3 covers 12 residues. Germline V CDR1 and CDR2: LGHDT, YNNKEL (reference sequence). V dropped 7 bases and J dropped 0 bases, with 7 bases sitting between them. As DNA, the CDR3 is TGTGCCAGCACGGGGAACTCCTACGAGCAGTACTTC. Its protein product is CASTGNSYEQYF.

This clonotype was seen more than once but under ten times. The CDR3 region is CASSPQGGFGANVLTF. CDR3 bases: TGTGCCAGCAGCCCACAGGGGGGGTTCGGGGCCAACGTCCTGACTTTC. This chain connects TRBV7-3 to TRBJ2-6, with a tentative D call TRBD1 (8 bases). Germline loops: CDR1 SGHTA, CDR2 FQGTGA. The germline V and J ends were trimmed by 5 bases and 4 bases, with 15 bases remaining between them. The CDR3 is 16 residues long.